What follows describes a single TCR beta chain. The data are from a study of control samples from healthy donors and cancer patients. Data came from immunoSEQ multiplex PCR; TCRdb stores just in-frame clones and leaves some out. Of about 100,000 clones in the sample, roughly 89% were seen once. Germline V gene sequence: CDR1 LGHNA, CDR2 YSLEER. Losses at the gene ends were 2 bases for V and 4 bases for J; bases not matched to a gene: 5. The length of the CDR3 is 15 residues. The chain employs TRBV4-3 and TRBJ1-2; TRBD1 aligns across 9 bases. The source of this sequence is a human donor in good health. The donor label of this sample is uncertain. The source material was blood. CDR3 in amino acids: CASSQYRGHSYGYTF. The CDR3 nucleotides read TGCGCCAGCAGCCAATACAGGGGGCATTCCTATGGCTACACCTTC.